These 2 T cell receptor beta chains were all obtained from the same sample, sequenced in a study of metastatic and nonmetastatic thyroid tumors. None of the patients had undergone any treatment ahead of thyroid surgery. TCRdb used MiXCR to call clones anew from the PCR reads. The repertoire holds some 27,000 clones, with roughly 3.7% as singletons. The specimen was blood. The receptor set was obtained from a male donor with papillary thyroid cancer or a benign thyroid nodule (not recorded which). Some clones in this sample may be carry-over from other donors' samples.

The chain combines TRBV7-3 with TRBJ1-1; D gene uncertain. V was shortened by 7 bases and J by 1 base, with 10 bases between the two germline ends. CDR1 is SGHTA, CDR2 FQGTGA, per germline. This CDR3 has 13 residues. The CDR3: CASNSGPNTEAFF. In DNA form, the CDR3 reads TGTGCCAGCAACTCAGGACCGAACACTGAAGCTTTCTTT.

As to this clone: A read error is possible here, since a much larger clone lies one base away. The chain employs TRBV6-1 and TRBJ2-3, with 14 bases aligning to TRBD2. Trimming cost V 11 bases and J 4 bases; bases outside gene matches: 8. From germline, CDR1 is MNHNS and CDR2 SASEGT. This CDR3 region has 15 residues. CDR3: CASSLTSGRADTQYF. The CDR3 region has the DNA TGTGCCTCCTCCCTGACTAGCGGGAGGGCAGATACGCAGTATTTT.